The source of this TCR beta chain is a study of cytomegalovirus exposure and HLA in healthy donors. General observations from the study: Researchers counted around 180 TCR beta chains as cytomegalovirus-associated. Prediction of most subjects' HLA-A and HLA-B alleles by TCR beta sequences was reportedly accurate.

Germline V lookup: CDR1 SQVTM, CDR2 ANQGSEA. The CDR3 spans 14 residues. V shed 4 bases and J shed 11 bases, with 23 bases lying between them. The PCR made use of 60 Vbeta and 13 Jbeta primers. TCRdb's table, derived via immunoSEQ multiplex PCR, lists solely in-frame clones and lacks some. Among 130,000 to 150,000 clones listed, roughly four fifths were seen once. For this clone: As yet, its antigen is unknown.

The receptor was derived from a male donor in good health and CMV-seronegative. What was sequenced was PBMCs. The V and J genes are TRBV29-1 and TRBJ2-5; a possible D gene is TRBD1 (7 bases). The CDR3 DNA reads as TGCAGCGTTGGGATACAGGGGAGGCTGAGGGAGCAGTACTTC. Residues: CSVGIQGRLREQYF.